The 5 T cell receptor beta chains reported below all come from one sample, sequenced in a study of stem cell transplantation in POMP-related autoinflammatory disease. The method was immunoSEQ multiplex PCR; TCRdb's version includes in-frame clones alone and lacks a portion of them. The profile shows under 9,500 clones, 80% to 90% of them singletons. This specimen consisted of CD8+ T cells from PBMCs, obtained after stem cell transplantation. The receptors were sampled from a human patient with POMP-related autoinflammation and immune dysregulation (PRAID). A share of the T cells may be of graft donor origin.

This clone was counted only a few times. The V gene is TRBV4-2, the J gene TRBJ1-4, with D hard to call. The V and J ends lost 4 bases and 8 bases respectively, with 5 bases between them. This CDR3 region has 11 residues. Germline assignment: CDR1 LGHNA and CDR2 YNFKEQ. CDR3: CASSPGEKLFF. As DNA, the CDR3 is TGTGCCAGCAGCCCTGGCGAAAAACTGTTTTTT.

V and J are TRBV5-6 and TRBJ2-5; D is uncertain. The CDR3 has 14 amino acids. CDR1 is SGHDT and CDR2 is YYEEEE in the germline V gene. Trimming left V 0 bases short and J 2 bases short, with 8 bases between. The CDR3 here is CASSLVTGQETQYF. As DNA, the CDR3 is TGTGCCAGCAGCTTGGTTACGGGTCAAGAGACCCAGTACTTC.

The CDR3 protein is CASSGGQGVGEQFF. The CDR3 DNA is TGCGCCAGCAGCGGGGGACAGGGGGTAGGTGAGCAGTTCTTC. This chain uses TRBV5-1 with TRBJ2-1; 11 bases align to TRBD1. Trimming removed 4 bases from V and 9 bases from J; junction bases left unmatched: 6. CDR1 and CDR2 from the germline V gene are SGHRS and YFSETQ. The CDR3 length is 14 residues. Full variable domain (remainder filled in from reference TRBV5-1 and TRBJ2-1): KAGVTQTPRYLIKTRGQQVTLSCSPISGHRSVSWYQQTPGQGLQFLFEYFSETQRNKGNFPGRFSGRQFSNSRSEMNVSTLELGDSALYLCASSGGQGVGEQFFGPGTRLTVL.

V gene TRBV19 combines with J gene TRBJ1-1; tentatively, D is TRBD1 (5 bases). Germline V gene sequence: CDR1 LNHDA, CDR2 SQIVND (reference sequence). V was trimmed by 2 bases and J by 4 bases, leaving 14 bases between them. The CDR3 contains 15 residues. In DNA, the CDR3 is TGTGCCAGTAGTATAAAGGGCCCAGGGAGCACTGAAGCTTTCTTT. This translates into CASSIKGPGSTEAFF.

The chain carries TRBV12-5 and TRBJ1-1; TRBD1 might be the D (5 bases). V was trimmed by 5 bases and J by 0 bases, leaving 7 bases between them. CDR1 is LGHNT and CDR2 is FRNRAP in the germline V gene. The CDR3 extends over 13 amino acids. DNA of the CDR3: TGTGCTAGTGGTCTACAGGTGAACACTGAAGCTTTCTTT. Residues: CASGLQVNTEAFF.